Each of the 20 T cell receptor beta chains below was sequenced from the same sample in a study of tissue T cells after allogeneic stem cell transplantation. Repertoires were generated with immunoSEQ multiplex PCR, while TCRdb's copy carries only in-frame clones and drops some. The sample comprises 9,000 to 9,500 clones, 47% of which are singletons, and about 7.1% rests with the top ten. Noted time point: mouse harvest day 7 after allogeneic transplant. Mouse grafts combined 10^7 T-cell-depleted bone marrow cells with 10^6 splenic CD5+ T cells. Sequences were obtained from gut tissue. Source of these receptors: a female BALB/c mouse given C57BL/6 T cells with graft-versus-host disease after an allogeneic hematopoietic cell transplant.

This clone was found a few times. Gene names and germline match the mouse. The read halts 1 residue ahead of the CDR3 end, with the missing end drawn from the germline J gene. The chain joins TRBV26 to TRBJ2-4, with TRBD2 matching 10 bases. CDR3 size: 13 residues. Trimming at V came to 7 bases and at J to 4 bases, leaving 2 bases not matched to a gene. CDR1 is KGHPV, CDR2 FQNQEV, per germline (reference sequence). CDR3 DNA, as far as it was read: TGTGCCAGCAAAGACTGGGGGGAAAACACCTTGTAC. It codes for CASKDWGENTLY. The CDR3 as a whole reads CASKDWGENTLYF.

With respect to this clone: The gene names here belong to mouse. Partial CDR3 DNA: TGTGCCAGCAGTCGGACTGGGGGGGCTGGAGAAACGCTGTAT. Encoded protein: CASSRTGGAGETLY. The whole CDR3 region reads CASSRTGGAGETLYF. The V gene is TRBV3, the J gene TRBJ2-3; 13 bases are shared with TRBD2. The read gets to within 1 residue of the CDR3 end, and the germline J gene fills in the rest. This CDR3 has 15 residues. Germline V gene lookup returns CDR1 SNHLY and CDR2 FYNGKV (reference sequence). V was pared by 6 bases and J by 5 bases, with 5 bases of the junction left unmatched.

By sample share, this clone is medium-sized. All gene names here are mouse names. Read data end 1 residue before the CDR3 end; the end is taken from the germline J gene. The genes are TRBV26 and TRBJ2-2; perhaps TRBD1 as D (5 bases). Germline lookup yields CDR1 KGHPV and CDR2 FQNQEV (reference sequence). V was clipped by 2 bases and J by 1 base, with 5 bases between them. The CDR3 is 14 amino acids. This chain's CDR3 is CASSLGQNTGQLYF. The DNA read from the CDR3 is TGTGCCAGCAGTCTGGGACAAAACACCGGGCAGCTCTAC.

This clone was counted only a few times. Mouse germline and gene names are used. The read ends 1 residue early relative to the CDR3; the germline J gene fills the gap. The chain uses TRBV23 and TRBJ2-1; the table assigns TRBD2, which was not confirmed against the DNA. The germline V gene has CDR1 KGHTA and CDR2 FQNQQP. This CDR3 contains 15 residues. CDR3 DNA (partial): TGCTCCAGCAGTCAATCTGGGGGGGCGCCTGCTGAGCAGTTC. Translation gives CSSSQSGGAPAEQF. The entire CDR3 is CSSSQSGGAPAEQFF.

Concerning this clone itself: Here the gene names and germline are mouse. The sequence runs out 1 residue before the end of the CDR3; the remainder is reconstructed from the germline J gene. This chain joins TRBV20 and TRBJ2-5, with 8 bases identical to TRBD2. Germline V gene data show CDR1 as GFQATS and CDR2 as STVNSAI. The CDR3 extends over 15 amino acids. V was pared by 2 bases and J by 0 bases, with 4 bases of the junction left unmatched. The CDR3 DNA, read in part, is TGTGGTGCTAGGCGGGGGGGGCCTAACCAAGACACCCAGTAC. This translates into CGARRGGPNQDTQY. The CDR3, in full, reads CGARRGGPNQDTQYF.

Note on this clone: Mouse gene names apply. The read halts 1 residue ahead of the CDR3 end, with the missing end drawn from the germline J gene. V gene TRBV5 combines with J gene TRBJ2-7; 12 bases map to TRBD2. V trimming: 4 bases; J trimming: 4 bases; junction bases outside the gene matches: 2. The germline gives CDR1 LGHNA, CDR2 YNLKQL (reference sequence). The CDR3 length is 14 residues. CDR3 region: CASSRGLGGYEQYF. Incomplete CDR3 DNA: TGTGCCAGCAGCCGGGGACTGGGGGGTTATGAACAGTAC.

A note on this clone: Gene names follow the mouse nomenclature. The DNA ends 1 residue before the CDR3 does, and the rest of the CDR3 is filled in from the germline J gene. The chain links TRBV16 to TRBJ2-3; 12 positions match TRBD1. CDR3 length: 15 amino acids. Trimming cost V 4 bases and J 8 bases; bases outside gene matches: 7. Germline CDR1 reads SGHSA; CDR2 reads FRNQAP. This CDR3 reads CASSSTGTGGGTLYF. The DNA read from the CDR3 is TGTGCAAGCAGCTCAACCGGGACAGGGGGCGGAACGCTGTAT.

This clone was recorded once. The germline and genes are mouse ones. The read terminates 1 residue before the CDR3 end, so the remaining end is supplied by the germline J gene. The chain couples TRBV13-3 to TRBJ2-7, with no clear D. The CDR3 spans 11 residues. V was cut by 1 base and J by 8 bases, with 7 bases left in between. The germline gives CDR1 NNHDY, CDR2 SYVADS. The CDR3 DNA, read in part, is TGTGCCAGCAGTGATCAGCAGAAACAGTAC. Translating it yields CASSDQQKQY. The whole CDR3 is CASSDQQKQYF.

With respect to this clone: Gene names are mouse gene names. The CDR3 extends 1 residue past the end of the read, so its final part is completed from the germline J gene. V usage is TRBV26 and J usage is TRBJ1-6, with D maybe TRBD1 (5 bases). TRBJ1-6 is given ORF status, its function remaining uncertain. Germline V gene lookup returns CDR1 KGHPV and CDR2 FQNQEV (reference sequence). The CDR3 sequence is 13 residues long. V lost 8 bases and J lost 5, with 10 bases in between. CDR3 sequence reads: CASRRADNSPLYF. The CDR3 DNA, read in part, is TGTGCCAGCCGCAGGGCGGATAATTCGCCCCTCTAC.

In the case of this clone: Gene names denote mouse genes. The read ends 1 residue early relative to the CDR3; the germline J gene fills the gap. This same CDR3 is encoded by further DNA sequences in the sample. This chain connects TRBV15 to TRBJ2-4; TRBD1 might be the D (6 bases). The CDR3 loop spans 14 amino acids. Trimming took 6 bases from V and 2 from J, leaving 12 bases between them. Per germline, CDR1 SGHND and CDR2 FRSKSL. The DNA read from the CDR3 is TGTGCCAGCAGCCGTGGGACACATCAAAACACCTTGTAC. Translating it yields CASSRGTHQNTLY. The entire CDR3 sequence reads CASSRGTHQNTLYF. The variable domain in full, completed from reference TRBV15 and TRBJ2-4, reads DAGVTQTPRHEVAEKGQTIILKCEPVSGHNDLFWYRQTKIQGLELLSYFRSKSLMEDGGAFKDRFKAEMLNSSFSTLKIQPTEPKDSAVYLCASSRGTHQNTLYFGAGTRLSVL.

This clone has a handful of counts. Gene labels here are mouse ones. The CDR3 extends 1 residue past the end of the read, so its final part is completed from the germline J gene. V is TRBV26 and J is TRBJ1-4, with no clear D. The CDR3 consists of 13 residues. Trimming shortened V by 4 bases and J by 4 bases, and 7 bases separated the two germline ends. The germline V gene encodes CDR1 KGHPV and CDR2 FQNQEV (reference sequence). CDR3 amino acids: CASSQRLNERLFF. The CDR3 DNA, read in part, is TGTGCCAGCAGTCAACGCCTCAACGAAAGATTATTT.

Regarding this clone: Any gene name here is a mouse gene name. The read ends 1 residue before the CDR3 terminus; that terminus is restored from the germline J gene. The chain is built from TRBV13-1 and TRBJ2-5, with unresolved D. This CDR3 has 14 residues. Trimming shortened V by 0 bases and J by 1 base, and 6 bases separated the two germline ends. CDR1 NSHNY and CDR2 SYGAGN come from the germline V gene. Incomplete CDR3 DNA: TGTGCCAGCAGTGATGGGATCTACCAAGACACCCAGTAC. Encoded protein: CASSDGIYQDTQY. From start to end, the CDR3 is CASSDGIYQDTQYF.

By share, this clone ranks as medium-sized (0.01 to 0.1%). Here the gene names and germline are mouse. The read ends 1 residue shy of where the CDR3 ends; the end is completed using the germline J gene. The chain joins TRBV13-1 to TRBJ2-1; 8 bases are a match to TRBD2. Germline-derived CDR1 and CDR2 are NSHNY and SYGAGN. J lost 4 bases, V lost 0 bases, and 3 bases had no gene match. The CDR3 covers 15 residues. The sequenced CDR3 bases are TGTGCCAGCAGTGATGGCGGGGGGGCTTATGCTGAGCAGTTC. Translating gives CASSDGGGAYAEQF. The full CDR3 protein is CASSDGGGAYAEQFF.

Only a few counts were recorded for this clone. Any gene name here is a mouse gene name. The DNA ends 1 residue before the CDR3 does, and the rest of the CDR3 is filled in from the germline J gene. This chain uses TRBV26 with TRBJ2-5; 8 bases match TRBD1. The length of the CDR3 is 15 residues. The V and J ends lost 4 bases and 5 bases, in that order; junction bases with no gene match: 8. Germline loops: CDR1 KGHPV, CDR2 FQNQEV (reference sequence). CDR3 protein: CASSPWTGRGDTQYF. The sequenced CDR3 bases are TGTGCCAGCAGTCCTTGGACAGGGAGGGGAGACACCCAGTAC.

As for this clone: Genes here carry mouse names. The read ends 1 residue early relative to the CDR3; the germline J gene fills the gap. V usage is TRBV16 and J usage is TRBJ2-2; weak D call: TRBD1 (6 bases). This CDR3 region has 15 residues. With 5 bases removed from V and 0 bases from J, the gap between germline ends came to 10 bases. The germline V gene encodes CDR1 SGHSA and CDR2 FRNQAP. The CDR3 reads CASSLRTANTGQLYF. The part of the CDR3 DNA that was read is TGTGCAAGCAGCCTCCGGACAGCAAACACCGGGCAGCTCTAC.

Comments on this clone: Genes and germline are mouse. The read gets to within 1 residue of the CDR3 end, and the germline J gene fills in the rest. The chain carries TRBV26 and TRBJ2-1, with 7 bases identical to TRBD1. Per the germline V gene, CDR1 is KGHPV and CDR2 is FQNQEV (reference sequence). Trimming took 6 bases from V and 4 from J; bases not matched to a gene: 3. This CDR3 region has 13 residues. CDR3 bases read: TGTGCCAGCAGGGACAGGCGATATGCTGAGCAGTTC. Encoded protein: CASRDRRYAEQF. The full-length CDR3 reads as CASRDRRYAEQFF.

A remark on this clone: Gene names denote mouse genes. The read stops 1 residue short of the end of the CDR3; the missing end is completed from the germline J gene. The chain links TRBV13-2 to TRBJ1-1; tentative D call: TRBD1 (5 bases). The CDR3 runs 13 residues. V was cut by 5 bases and J by 0 bases, with 8 bases left in between. Germline V gene sequence: CDR1 NNHNN, CDR2 SYGAGS (reference sequence). The sequenced part of the CDR3 DNA is TGTGCCAGCGGGCGACAGTCAAACACAGAAGTCTTC. This encodes CASGRQSNTEVF. The entire CDR3 protein is CASGRQSNTEVFF.

This clone occurred a few times. The gene symbols are mouse symbols. The read ends 1 residue before the CDR3 terminus; that terminus is restored from the germline J gene. The chain uses TRBV2 and TRBJ1-3; D gene ambiguous. Trimming took off 0 bases at V and 0 bases at J, with 12 bases between the two ends. The CDR3 covers 17 residues. Germline CDR1 is LGHNA and CDR2 is YSYQKL. The CDR3: CASSQDLRWVSGNTLYF. CDR3 bases read: TGTGCCAGCAGCCAAGATTTACGATGGGTTTCTGGAAATACGCTCTAT.

Comment on this clone: Gene names and germline refer to mouse. The read ends 1 residue early relative to the CDR3; the germline J gene fills the gap. The chain is built from TRBV31 and TRBJ2-3; no clear D gene. The length of the CDR3 is 15 residues. V was clipped by 1 base and J by 0 bases, with 11 bases between them. Germline loops: CDR1 GKSSPN, CDR2 SITVG. CDR3 DNA, as far as it was read: TGTGCCTGGAGTCAAGGACGGTCTAGTGCAGAAACGCTGTAT. This encodes CAWSQGRSSAETLY. The CDR3 in full is CAWSQGRSSAETLYF.

A word on this clone: Gene names are mouse gene names. The read ends 1 residue early relative to the CDR3; the germline J gene fills the gap. The V and J genes are TRBV21 and TRBJ2-3; D is perhaps TRBD2 (7 bases). TRBV21 qualifies as an ORF whose function is uncertain. The CDR3 has 16 residues. Trimming took off 6 bases at V and 0 bases at J, with 16 bases between the two ends. CDR3 DNA, as far as it was read: TGTGCTAGCAGCCAAGGGGGGGGGACTAGTGCAGAAACGCTGTAT. It specifies CASSQGGGTSAETLY. The full CDR3 is CASSQGGGTSAETLYF.